A selection of T cell receptor beta chains follows, all from one sample in a study of blood T cell repertoires in COVID-19. Measured with immunoSEQ multiplex PCR; TCRdb has only the in-frame clones, and not every one. The table shows some 250,000 clones, with more than 70% occurring only once. Sequenced material: peripheral blood. These receptors were collected from a woman between 40 and 55 years old who had recovered from COVID-19. The CDR3 runs from the conserved cysteine through the conserved F or W. Fields, in order: D gene, V gene, clone size, J gene, CDR3 DNA, CDR3 protein. A D gene is named only where the DNA matches it firmly. Not all rows give a size; the values are once, few, many and, for expanded clones, a class.

d_gene: NA; v_gene: TRBV27; abundance: NA; j_gene: TRBJ1-2; CDR3nt: TGTGCCAGCAGCTCCCCCGGCTACACCTTC; CDR3aa: CASSSPGYTF
d_gene: TRBD2; v_gene: TRBV9; abundance: NA; j_gene: TRBJ2-7; CDR3nt: TGTGCCAGCAGCCCCCACGGGACTAGCGGGAGGACCGAGCAGTACTTC; CDR3aa: CASSPHGTSGRTEQYF
d_gene: NA; v_gene: TRBV6-5; abundance: NA; j_gene: TRBJ1-2; CDR3nt: TGTGCCAACTCCGGGATCTATGGCTACACCTTC; CDR3aa: CANSGIYGYTF
d_gene: TRBD1; v_gene: TRBV3-1/TRBV3-2; abundance: NA; j_gene: TRBJ1-2; CDR3nt: TGTGCCAGCAGCCAAGGGGGGGGGACAGGGACTCCCTACACCTTC; CDR3aa: CASSQGGGTGTPYTF
d_gene: NA; v_gene: TRBV7-2; abundance: NA; j_gene: TRBJ1-5; CDR3nt: TGTGCCAGCAGCCCACAAGGCGGCAGGGGCAATCAGCCCCAGCATTTT; CDR3aa: CASSPQGGRGNQPQHF
d_gene: NA; v_gene: TRBV5-1; abundance: NA; j_gene: TRBJ1-5; CDR3nt: TGCGCCAGCAGCCCACAGGGTGACGGCAATCAGCCCCAGCATTTT; CDR3aa: CASSPQGDGNQPQHF
d_gene: TRBD1; v_gene: TRBV19; abundance: NA; j_gene: TRBJ1-6; CDR3nt: TGTGCCAGTACCAGGCGGGACAGGGACAATTCACCCCTCCACTTT; CDR3aa: CASTRRDRDNSPLHF
d_gene: NA; v_gene: TRBV5-6; abundance: NA; j_gene: TRBJ2-5; CDR3nt: TGTGCCAGCAGCACGCCTAGGGAGACCCAGTACTTC; CDR3aa: CASSTPRETQYF
d_gene: TRBD1; v_gene: TRBV6-2/TRBV6-3; abundance: NA; j_gene: TRBJ2-7; CDR3nt: TGTGCCAGCAGTTACGGGTCCGCGGACAGGGCCCCCGAGCAGTACTTC; CDR3aa: CASSYGSADRAPEQYF
d_gene: NA; v_gene: TRBV6-5; abundance: NA; j_gene: TRBJ2-3; CDR3nt: TGTGCCAGCAGCCCCGGGGGCACAGATACGCAGTATTTT; CDR3aa: CASSPGGTDTQYF
d_gene: NA; v_gene: TRBV12-3/TRBV12-4; abundance: NA; j_gene: TRBJ2-3; CDR3nt: TGTGCCAGCACCCCCGGGGGAGATACGCAGTATTTT; CDR3aa: CASTPGGDTQYF
d_gene: NA; v_gene: TRBV18; abundance: NA; j_gene: TRBJ1-2; CDR3nt: TGTGCCAGCTCACCGGGGCCTAACTATGGCTACACCTTC; CDR3aa: CASSPGPNYGYTF
d_gene: TRBD1; v_gene: TRBV7-9; abundance: NA; j_gene: TRBJ2-5; CDR3nt: TGTGCCAGCAGCTCGGACAGGGGAGGGGAGACCCAGTACTTC; CDR3aa: CASSSDRGGETQYF
d_gene: NA; v_gene: TRBV6-6; abundance: NA; j_gene: TRBJ1-4; CDR3nt: TGTGCCAGCAGTTACACCGGACGGGGGGAAAAACTGTTTTTT; CDR3aa: CASSYTGRGEKLFF
d_gene: NA; v_gene: TRBV6-2/TRBV6-3; abundance: NA; j_gene: TRBJ2-3; CDR3nt: TGTGCCAGCAGTTACCGGCCATGGGGAGCCAGCACAGATACGCAGTATTTT; CDR3aa: CASSYRPWGASTDTQYF
d_gene: NA; v_gene: TRBV6-5; abundance: NA; j_gene: TRBJ2-3; CDR3nt: TGTGCCAACCCGGTCCCCCATACAGATACGCAGTATTTT; CDR3aa: CANPVPHTDTQYF
d_gene: TRBD2; v_gene: TRBV7-9; abundance: NA; j_gene: TRBJ2-7; CDR3nt: TGTGCCAGCAGCGGGACTAGCTACGAGCAGTACTTC; CDR3aa: CASSGTSYEQYF
d_gene: TRBD1; v_gene: TRBV7-3; abundance: NA; j_gene: TRBJ2-7; CDR3nt: TGTGCCAGCAGCTACGGGACAGGGAGGTCGGCCGAGCAGTACTTC; CDR3aa: CASSYGTGRSAEQYF
d_gene: NA; v_gene: TRBV19; abundance: NA; j_gene: TRBJ1-2; CDR3nt: TGTGCCAGCCAAGCCCCAGACATCGCCCTCTATGGCTACACCTTC; CDR3aa: CASQAPDIALYGYTF
d_gene: NA; v_gene: TRBV7-9; abundance: NA; j_gene: TRBJ1-5; CDR3nt: TGTGCCAGCAGCCCCGGGGGGGTCCAGCCCCAGCATTTT; CDR3aa: CASSPGGVQPQHF
d_gene: NA; v_gene: TRBV24-1; abundance: NA; j_gene: TRBJ2-6; CDR3nt: TGTGCCACCGCGACAGGCGGAAGCTCTGGGGCCAACGTCCTGACTTTC; CDR3aa: CATATGGSSGANVLTF
d_gene: TRBD1; v_gene: TRBV2; abundance: NA; j_gene: TRBJ1-5; CDR3nt: TGTGCCAGCAGCCCGGACAGGGATAGCAATCAGCCCCAGCATTTT; CDR3aa: CASSPDRDSNQPQHF
d_gene: NA; v_gene: TRBV7-3; abundance: NA; j_gene: TRBJ2-3; CDR3nt: TGTGCCAGCAGCCCCGGGGGGCAGTCACAGTATTTT; CDR3aa: CASSPGGQSQYF
d_gene: TRBD1; v_gene: TRBV15; abundance: NA; j_gene: TRBJ1-2; CDR3nt: TGTGCCACCAGCAGAGATCCGGGACAGGGGTATGGCTACACCTTC; CDR3aa: CATSRDPGQGYGYTF
d_gene: TRBD1; v_gene: TRBV19; abundance: NA; j_gene: TRBJ1-4; CDR3nt: TGTGCCAGTAGTCCCGGACAGGGGGGGGAAAAACTGTTTTTT; CDR3aa: CASSPGQGGEKLFF
d_gene: TRBD1; v_gene: TRBV18; abundance: NA; j_gene: TRBJ2-5; CDR3nt: TGTGCCAGCTACGGGACAGGGGGAGGAGAGACCCAGTACTTC; CDR3aa: CASYGTGGGETQYF
d_gene: NA; v_gene: TRBV9; abundance: NA; j_gene: TRBJ2-3; CDR3nt: TGTGCCAGCAGCGCCCCCCCTAGCGCGTCACCTAGCACAGATACGCAGTATTTT; CDR3aa: CASSAPPSASPSTDTQYF
d_gene: TRBD1; v_gene: TRBV28; abundance: NA; j_gene: TRBJ2-1; CDR3nt: TGTGCCAGCAGTTTACCCCCCCGGGACAGGGTTCAGTTCTTC; CDR3aa: CASSLPPRDRVQFF
d_gene: NA; v_gene: TRBV7-3; abundance: NA; j_gene: TRBJ2-7; CDR3nt: TGTGCCAGCAGCTTCCCGGGACTCTTGGACGAGCAGTACTTC; CDR3aa: CASSFPGLLDEQYF
d_gene: NA; v_gene: TRBV19; abundance: few; j_gene: TRBJ1-5; CDR3nt: TGTGCCAGTAACATTCAGCCCCAGCATTTT; CDR3aa: CASNIQPQHF
d_gene: NA; v_gene: TRBV5-4; abundance: NA; j_gene: TRBJ1-1; CDR3nt: TGTGCCAGCAGCTCCGGACAGAGGGACACTGAAGCTTTCTTT; CDR3aa: CASSSGQRDTEAFF
d_gene: TRBD1; v_gene: TRBV5-8; abundance: NA; j_gene: TRBJ1-5; CDR3nt: TGTGCCAGCAGCTTGAGGCAGGGGGGTCAGCCCCAGCATTTT; CDR3aa: CASSLRQGGQPQHF
d_gene: TRBD2; v_gene: TRBV7-2; abundance: NA; j_gene: TRBJ2-7; CDR3nt: TGTGCCAGCAGCTTAGCCCCACTAGCGGGAGGCTCTGGGCAGTACTTC; CDR3aa: CASSLAPLAGGSGQYF
d_gene: TRBD2; v_gene: TRBV11-3; abundance: NA; j_gene: TRBJ2-1; CDR3nt: TGTGCCAGCAGCTTAGATAAGGGCCGGCTAGCGGGAGTGTACAATGAGCAGTTCTTC; CDR3aa: CASSLDKGRLAGVYNEQFF
d_gene: NA; v_gene: TRBV3-1/TRBV3-2; abundance: NA; j_gene: TRBJ2-7; CDR3nt: TGTGCCAGCAGCCAAGAGGTAGGGGTTTTTCACGAGCAGTACTTC; CDR3aa: CASSQEVGVFHEQYF
d_gene: TRBD1; v_gene: TRBV3-1/TRBV3-2; abundance: NA; j_gene: TRBJ1-1; CDR3nt: TGTGCCAGCACCCACCGAGGGACAGGGATGGCTTTCTTT; CDR3aa: CASTHRGTGMAFF
d_gene: NA; v_gene: TRBV19; abundance: NA; j_gene: TRBJ2-3; CDR3nt: TGTGCCAGTAGCCATACCGGGACAAGGGCCGGCACAGATACGCAGTATTTT; CDR3aa: CASSHTGTRAGTDTQYF
d_gene: NA; v_gene: TRBV20-1; abundance: many; j_gene: TRBJ2-7; CDR3nt: TGCAGTGCTAGACAGGACTACGAGCAGTACTTC; CDR3aa: CSARQDYEQYF
d_gene: NA; v_gene: TRBV19; abundance: NA; j_gene: TRBJ1-5; CDR3nt: TGTGCCAGTAGTAGCGGCGGAAATCAGCCCCAGCATTTT; CDR3aa: CASSSGGNQPQHF
d_gene: NA; v_gene: TRBV6-5; abundance: NA; j_gene: TRBJ2-7; CDR3nt: TGTGCCAGCAGTTACCCGACCACGGACAGGGAGGGGGAGCAGTACTTC; CDR3aa: CASSYPTTDREGEQYF
d_gene: TRBD2; v_gene: TRBV3-1/TRBV3-2; abundance: NA; j_gene: TRBJ2-5; CDR3nt: TGTGCCAGCAGGATCGGACTAGCGGGAGAGGGTGGGGAGACCCAGTACTTC; CDR3aa: CASRIGLAGEGGETQYF
d_gene: TRBD1; v_gene: TRBV4-3; abundance: NA; j_gene: TRBJ2-7; CDR3nt: TGCGCCAGCAGCCAAGAGACAGGGGGGGGTGGCGAGCAGTACTTC; CDR3aa: CASSQETGGGGEQYF
d_gene: NA; v_gene: TRBV4-1; abundance: once; j_gene: TRBJ1-2; CDR3nt: TGCGCCAGCAGCCAACCAACAGGTTGGTATGGCTACACCTTC; CDR3aa: CASSQPTGWYGYTF
d_gene: TRBD2; v_gene: TRBV7-2; abundance: NA; j_gene: TRBJ2-5; CDR3nt: TGTGCCAGCAGCTTGGCGGGAGGGGGGGAGACCCAGTACTTC; CDR3aa: CASSLAGGGETQYF
d_gene: NA; v_gene: TRBV7-9; abundance: once; j_gene: TRBJ1-2; CDR3nt: TGTGCCAGCAGCTTAGGATTCGGGGTCCCCTGGGGCTACACCTTC; CDR3aa: CASSLGFGVPWGYTF
d_gene: NA; v_gene: TRBV20-1; abundance: NA; j_gene: TRBJ2-5; CDR3nt: TGCAGTGCTCCCCCCGGGGAGACCCAGTACTTC; CDR3aa: CSAPPGETQYF
d_gene: TRBD2; v_gene: TRBV30; abundance: NA; j_gene: TRBJ2-1; CDR3nt: TGTGCCTGGAGGCCCACTAGCGGGAGAGGGCCCCGGCAGTTCTTC; CDR3aa: CAWRPTSGRGPRQFF
d_gene: NA; v_gene: TRBV6-1; abundance: NA; j_gene: TRBJ1-4; CDR3nt: TGTGCCAGCAGTGAAGCGGGGCGGGGGGCCCCTGAAAAACTGTTTTTT; CDR3aa: CASSEAGRGAPEKLFF